This TCR beta chain appears in the sequencing data of a study of blood T cell repertoires in COVID-19. The CDR3 has 16 amino acids. CDR1 is SSHAT, CDR2 FNYEAQ, per germline (reference sequence). Sequenced by immunoSEQ multiplex PCR; TCRdb stores in-frame clones only, minus some. The repertoire consists of about 130,000 clones, with 85% occurring once and the leading ten covering around 4.1%. This clone was seen only once. This receptor was taken from a human donor in a cohort sampled during active COVID-19. The sample consisted of peripheral blood. The chain couples TRBV7-7 to TRBJ2-5; 12 bases fit TRBD2. CDR3 sequence reads: CASGGTSGSPGETQYF. The CDR3 coding sequence is TGTGCTAGCGGGGGGACTAGCGGGTCCCCTGGGGAGACCCAGTACTTC.